The present T cell receptor beta chain was sequenced within a study of beta chain features in type 1 diabetes. Study information: No age, gender or cell yield differences were seen between patients and healthy donors. Study-level findings and limits: VDJ junctions in type 1 diabetes patients carried more deletions and fewer insertions. In the patient group, naive, central memory and Treg TCRB repertoires seemed more alike than in the healthy donor group.

Expressed TCRB transcripts were sequenced because the entire RNA isolate underwent reverse transcription. Sequenced by immunoSEQ multiplex PCR; TCRdb stores in-frame clones only, minus some. The table includes some 150,000 clones, about a tenth detected once. Remarks on this clone: Its antigen is as yet unknown.

Germline CDR1 and CDR2: LNHNV and YYDKDF (reference sequence). V lost 3 bases, J lost 3 bases, and 2 bases stayed unmatched. The CDR3 is 14 residues long. The material sequenced was central memory CD4+ T cells from blood. This clonotype originated in a man younger than 35 in good health. The J gene is TRBJ2-3, the V gene TRBV15, with 8 positions matching TRBD1. The CDR3 DNA sequence: TGTGCCACCAGCAGGGACAGGGAGACAGATACGCAGTATTTT. Encoded protein: CATSRDRETDTQYF.